The next 5 T cell receptor beta chains were all read from a single sample in a study of T cell responses to AZD1222 COVID-19 vaccine. The table came from immunoSEQ multiplex PCR; TCRdb's copy has only in-frame clones and leaves some out. The table shows around 130,000 clones, with about nine tenths occurring only once. Specimen: peripheral blood, collected on day 0 of MenACWY control vaccination. The receptors originated from an adult in good health.

This chain's CDR3 is CASSKGRGYGYTF. As DNA, the CDR3 is TGTGCCAGCAGCAAAGGCCGGGGCTATGGCTACACCTTC. The V gene is TRBV13, the J gene TRBJ1-2; D is unresolved. Germline values: CDR1 PRHDT, CDR2 FYEKMQ (reference sequence). This CDR3 is 13 amino acids long. Between the trimmed V and J ends, which lost 5 bases and 4 bases, there was a span of 11 bases.

This clone was counted a single time. This chain connects TRBV18 to TRBJ1-5, with a weak D call TRBD1 (5 bases). The germline gives CDR1 KGHSH, CDR2 LQKENI. The CDR3 length is 15 residues. V shed 2 bases and J shed 2 bases, with 10 bases lying between them. The CDR3 nucleotides are TGTGCCAGCTCACCAGTGCAGGGCGGCAATCAGCCCCAGCATTTT. This encodes CASSPVQGGNQPQHF.

This chain uses TRBV4-1 with TRBJ1-1; D not certain. Trimming left V 3 bases short and J 0 bases short, with 26 bases between. The CDR3 covers 20 residues. CDR1 MGHRA and CDR2 YSYEKL come from the germline V gene. DNA of the CDR3: TGCGCCAGCAGCCAGCTCCCAGACCCCAGAGGATGGACGGTGAACACTGAAGCTTTCTTT. Translation gives CASSQLPDPRGWTVNTEAFF.

V gene TRBV19 combines with J gene TRBJ2-7; TRBD1 aligns across 8 bases. V gave up 4 bases and J gave up 4 bases; unmatched junction bases: 6. This CDR3 is built from 14 residues. Germline V gene data show CDR1 as LNHDA and CDR2 as SQIVND (reference sequence). The CDR3: CASSRTGTLYEQYF. Written as DNA, the CDR3 is TGTGCCAGTAGTAGGACAGGGACCCTTTACGAGCAGTACTTC.

This clone was found a few times. The V and J genes are TRBV27 and TRBJ2-7, with 11 bases identical to TRBD2. J lost 6 bases, V lost 2 bases, and 6 bases had no gene match. CDR1 is MNHEY, CDR2 SMNVEV, per germline (reference sequence). The CDR3 loop spans 15 amino acids. CDR3 in amino acids: CASSLALAGGSEQYF. The DNA of the CDR3 is TGTGCCAGCAGTTTAGCCCTAGCGGGAGGATCCGAGCAGTACTTC.